A selection of T cell receptor beta chains follows, all from one sample in a study of Tregs in tolerant kidney transplant recipients. Assay used: immunoSEQ multiplex PCR; TCRdb lists only in-frame clones, some missing. The table lists approximately 75,000 clones, around 93% of them singletons. The material sequenced was Tregs from blood, taken before the transplant. The source is a human donor who received a combined kidney and bone marrow transplant. Both conserved end residues are part of each CDR3. A D gene is named only where the DNA matches it firmly. Size is omitted from some rows. Given values are once, few, many or a class for expanded clones.

V: TRBV7-6
D: TRBD2
size: once
J: TRBJ2-7
DNA: TGTGCCAGCAGCCCGATTTGGGGGGGGACCTACGAGCAGTACTTC
CDR3: CASSPIWGGTYEQYF

V: TRBV18
D: NA
size: NA
J: TRBJ1-1
DNA: TGTGCCAGCTCCCGGTCCAGGGCCCCAGACATGAACACTGAAGCTTTCTTT
CDR3: CASSRSRAPDMNTEAFF

V: TRBV6-1
D: NA
size: NA
J: TRBJ2-7
DNA: TGTGCCAGCAGTTTTACAGGGACGGCATACGAGCAGTACTTC
CDR3: CASSFTGTAYEQYF

V: TRBV19
D: TRBD1
size: NA
J: TRBJ2-3
DNA: TGTGCCAGTAGCTCGGGACAGGGAACAGATACGCAGTATTTT
CDR3: CASSSGQGTDTQYF

V: TRBV2
D: NA
size: NA
J: TRBJ2-1
DNA: TGTGCCAGCAGTGGACTGGCCTACAATGAGCAGTTCTTC
CDR3: CASSGLAYNEQFF

V: TRBV27
D: NA
size: NA
J: TRBJ2-1
DNA: TGTGCCAGCAGCGAGGCGGTTGTGTCTATTGGGCACAATGAGCAGTTCTTC
CDR3: CASSEAVVSIGHNEQFF

V: TRBV11-2
D: NA
size: once
J: TRBJ2-2
DNA: TGTGCCAGCAGCTTAACCGGGGCGCAAACCGGGGAGCTGTTTTTT
CDR3: CASSLTGAQTGELFF

V: TRBV28
D: NA
size: once
J: TRBJ2-2
DNA: TGTGCCAGCAGTCTCGTTCACTCAGGGTACGACAACACCGGGGAGCTGTTTTTT
CDR3: CASSLVHSGYDNTGELFF

V: TRBV14
D: TRBD2
size: once
J: TRBJ2-7
DNA: TGTGCCAGCAGCCAAGCTTGGCGGGGGAGCTCCTACGAGCAGTACTTC
CDR3: CASSQAWRGSSYEQYF

V: TRBV6-6
D: NA
size: NA
J: TRBJ2-5
DNA: TGTGCCAGCACCTACAAGGCCCGGGAGACCCAGTACTTC
CDR3: CASTYKARETQYF

V: TRBV20-1
D: NA
size: NA
J: TRBJ2-1
DNA: TGCAGTGCTAGTCGGACGGGAGAGCAGTTCTTC
CDR3: CSASRTGEQFF

V: TRBV30
D: NA
size: once
J: TRBJ1-1
DNA: TGTGCCTGGAGAAGGGAAACGAACACTGAAGCTTTCTTT
CDR3: CAWRRETNTEAFF

V: TRBV5-1
D: TRBD2
size: NA
J: TRBJ2-1
DNA: TGCGCCAGCAGGCTAGCGGGAGGGCCATTCCCTATCAATGAGCAGTTCTTC
CDR3: CASRLAGGPFPINEQFF

V: TRBV11-2
D: NA
size: NA
J: TRBJ2-2
DNA: TGTGCCAGCAGCTTAGATGGGAGTCACACCGGGGAGCTGTTTTTT
CDR3: CASSLDGSHTGELFF

V: TRBV29-1
D: TRBD2
size: NA
J: TRBJ2-3
DNA: TGCAGCGTTGCGCCGGGACTAGAGACAGATACGCAGTATTTT
CDR3: CSVAPGLETDTQYF

V: TRBV5-1
D: TRBD1
size: NA
J: TRBJ1-2
DNA: TGCGCCAGCAGCTCGGACAGGGAAGATGACTATGGCTACACCTTC
CDR3: CASSSDREDDYGYTF

V: TRBV9
D: NA
size: NA
J: TRBJ2-5
DNA: TGTGCCAGCAGCGTAGCCAACAGGGAGACCCAGTACTTC
CDR3: CASSVANRETQYF

V: TRBV19
D: NA
size: NA
J: TRBJ2-2
DNA: TGTGCCAGTAGTCCGCCATTCAGGGGGGGAGGCGGGGAGCTGCTTTTT
CDR3: CASSPPFRGGGGELLF

V: TRBV7-9
D: NA
size: NA
J: TRBJ2-7
DNA: TGTGCCAGCAGCAGGACCTCCTACGAGCAGTACTTC
CDR3: CASSRTSYEQYF

V: TRBV5-4
D: NA
size: NA
J: TRBJ2-7
DNA: TGTGCCAGCAGCTCGCCCCAGGGCACCGAGCAGTACTTC
CDR3: CASSSPQGTEQYF

V: TRBV5-4
D: NA
size: NA
J: TRBJ2-7
DNA: TGTGCCAGCAGCTTGTCTGCTAGCAGCCCCTACGAGCAGTACTTC
CDR3: CASSLSASSPYEQYF

V: TRBV7-9
D: TRBD1
size: NA
J: TRBJ2-7
DNA: TGTGCCAGCAGCTCCACACAGGGGACCTACGAGCAGTACTTC
CDR3: CASSSTQGTYEQYF

V: TRBV11-3
D: TRBD2
size: NA
J: TRBJ2-1
DNA: TGTGCCAGCAGCAGTCTGGCTAGCGGCTACAATGAGCAGTTCTTC
CDR3: CASSSLASGYNEQFF

V: TRBV10-3
D: TRBD2
size: NA
J: TRBJ2-1
DNA: TGTGCCATCAGTGTCGGGACTAGCGGGATAGGTGAGCAGTTCTTC
CDR3: CAISVGTSGIGEQFF

V: TRBV7-9
D: NA
size: NA
J: TRBJ2-6
DNA: TGTGCCAGCAGCTTATTGGGAACTGGGGCCAACGTCCTGACTTTC
CDR3: CASSLLGTGANVLTF

V: TRBV4-1
D: TRBD2
size: NA
J: TRBJ2-5
DNA: TGCGCCAGCAGCCAACAACTAGCGGAAGAGGAGACCCAGTACTTC
CDR3: CASSQQLAEEETQYF

V: TRBV7-2
D: TRBD2
size: NA
J: TRBJ2-4
DNA: TGTGCCAGCAGCTTAGCGGCGGGAGAGGGAATCATTCAGTACTTC
CDR3: CASSLAAGEGIIQYF

V: TRBV12-5
D: NA
size: NA
J: TRBJ1-5
DNA: TGTGCTAGTGCCCCAGCGGGAGGTCAGCCCCAGCATTTT
CDR3: CASAPAGGQPQHF

V: TRBV30
D: NA
size: NA
J: TRBJ2-7
DNA: TGTGCCTGGAGTGTAGGGACCCTCTCCTACGAGCAGTACTTC
CDR3: CAWSVGTLSYEQYF

V: TRBV6-6
D: TRBD2
size: NA
J: TRBJ2-1
DNA: TGTGCCAGCAGTTACTCCGGGACTAGCAATGAGCAGTTCTTC
CDR3: CASSYSGTSNEQFF

V: TRBV18
D: NA
size: NA
J: TRBJ1-1
DNA: TGTGCCAGCTCACCCATCGGGGACACTGAAGCTTTCTTT
CDR3: CASSPIGDTEAFF

V: TRBV28
D: NA
size: NA
J: TRBJ1-3
DNA: TGTGCCAGCAGTTTGTTTTGGAACAGGGAACACTCTGGAAACACCATATATTTT
CDR3: CASSLFWNREHSGNTIYF

V: TRBV4-1
D: NA
size: NA
J: TRBJ2-3
DNA: TGCGCCAGCAGCCATGTTACAGGGAGGAGCGCAGATACGCAGTATTTT
CDR3: CASSHVTGRSADTQYF

V: TRBV7-3
D: NA
size: NA
J: TRBJ1-1
DNA: TGTGCCAGCAGCCCCAAAGGGAACACTGAAGCTTTCTTT
CDR3: CASSPKGNTEAFF

V: TRBV9
D: NA
size: few
J: TRBJ2-2
DNA: TGTGCCAGCCAACCTAGCGACCTAACCGGGGAGCTGTTTTTT
CDR3: CASQPSDLTGELFF

V: TRBV2
D: NA
size: NA
J: TRBJ1-4
DNA: TGTGCCACCTTCGCCGGGACGTCTAATGAAAAACTGTTTTTT
CDR3: CATFAGTSNEKLFF

V: TRBV5-8
D: NA
size: NA
J: TRBJ1-4
DNA: TGTGCCAGCAGCGCTAGGCGGGGGCTGAATGAAAAACTGTTTTTT
CDR3: CASSARRGLNEKLFF

V: TRBV10-2
D: NA
size: NA
J: TRBJ2-2
DNA: TGCGCCAGCAGTCTAGCGTCCCCGAACACCGGGGAGCTGTTTTTT
CDR3: CASSLASPNTGELFF

V: TRBV18
D: NA
size: NA
J: TRBJ2-1
DNA: TGTGCCAGCTCACCGAAAAATGAGCAGTTCTTC
CDR3: CASSPKNEQFF

V: TRBV7-8
D: TRBD1
size: NA
J: TRBJ1-5
DNA: TGTGCCAGCAGCTCGACAGGGGGTTTTAGCAATCAGCCCCAGCATTTT
CDR3: CASSSTGGFSNQPQHF

V: TRBV27
D: NA
size: once
J: TRBJ2-5
DNA: TGTGCCAGCAGTCAACAGGTTCTTGGGACCCAGTACTTC
CDR3: CASSQQVLGTQYF

V: TRBV27
D: NA
size: NA
J: TRBJ2-7
DNA: TGTGCCAGCAGTTTAGGGTCAGGCCCCTACGAGCAGTACTTC
CDR3: CASSLGSGPYEQYF

V: TRBV7-2
D: NA
size: NA
J: TRBJ2-6
DNA: TGTGCCAGCAGCTTAGGACCTGGGGCCAACGTCCTGACTTTC
CDR3: CASSLGPGANVLTF

V: TRBV18
D: NA
size: NA
J: TRBJ1-2
DNA: TGTGCCAGCTCACCGGGGGCAGGGTCCGGCGTCTATGGCTACACCTTC
CDR3: CASSPGAGSGVYGYTF

V: TRBV2
D: NA
size: NA
J: TRBJ1-2
DNA: TGTGCCAGCAGTGAACTTGGGATCGGCTATGGCTACACCTTC
CDR3: CASSELGIGYGYTF

V: TRBV19
D: TRBD2
size: NA
J: TRBJ2-1
DNA: TGTGCCAGTAGTAAGCCCCCCGGGACTAGCCTATACAATGAGCAGTTCTTC
CDR3: CASSKPPGTSLYNEQFF

V: TRBV28
D: NA
size: NA
J: TRBJ2-7
DNA: TGTGCCAGCAGTTTAGTTGGGGGGCAGGGGACTACCTACGAGCAGTACTTC
CDR3: CASSLVGGQGTTYEQYF

V: TRBV11-2
D: NA
size: NA
J: TRBJ1-3
DNA: TGTGCCAGCAGCCCGCCTTCGGGGAGCTCGAACACCATATATTTT
CDR3: CASSPPSGSSNTIYF

V: TRBV6-5
D: TRBD1
size: NA
J: TRBJ1-2
DNA: TGTGCCAGCAGTTACAACAGGGGGCACTACTATGGCTACACCTTC
CDR3: CASSYNRGHYYGYTF

V: TRBV5-6
D: TRBD1
size: NA
J: TRBJ1-5
DNA: TGTGCCAGCAGCCGCGGGACAGGGGATCCTTATAGCAATCAGCCCCAGCATTTT
CDR3: CASSRGTGDPYSNQPQHF

V: TRBV15
D: TRBD1
size: NA
J: TRBJ1-1
DNA: TGTGCCACCAGCAGAGGAATGCAGGGGGCTGAAGCTTTCTTT
CDR3: CATSRGMQGAEAFF

V: TRBV6-1
D: NA
size: NA
J: TRBJ2-3
DNA: TGTGCCAGCAGTGAAGCGGTCCGAGATACGCAGTATTTT
CDR3: CASSEAVRDTQYF

V: TRBV9
D: TRBD1
size: NA
J: TRBJ2-7
DNA: TGTGCCAGCAGCGTAGCGGGACAGGGGGCTGGCGAGCAGTACTTC
CDR3: CASSVAGQGAGEQYF

V: TRBV29-1
D: NA
size: NA
J: TRBJ2-3
DNA: TGCAGCATAAGGACTAACACAGATACGCAGTATTTT
CDR3: CSIRTNTDTQYF

V: TRBV18
D: TRBD1
size: NA
J: TRBJ1-5
DNA: TGTGCCAGCTCACCGCAGGACAGGGAATTGAATCAGCCCCAGCATTTT
CDR3: CASSPQDRELNQPQHF

V: TRBV7-2
D: TRBD2
size: NA
J: TRBJ2-5
DNA: TGTGCCAGCATCCCAATTAGGGAGGGGGAGACCCAGTACTTC
CDR3: CASIPIREGETQYF

V: TRBV7-2
D: TRBD2
size: few
J: TRBJ2-5
DNA: TGTGCCAGCAGCTCAGCGGGAGTGGGGGAGACCCAGTACTTC
CDR3: CASSSAGVGETQYF

V: TRBV10-3
D: TRBD1
size: NA
J: TRBJ1-5
DNA: TGTGCCATCAGTGAGGGGACAGGGGAGGCTCAGCCCCAGCATTTT
CDR3: CAISEGTGEAQPQHF

V: TRBV10-2
D: NA
size: once
J: TRBJ2-4
DNA: TGCGCCAGCAGCCCGGGGAGGACCAAAAACATTCAGTACTTC
CDR3: CASSPGRTKNIQYF